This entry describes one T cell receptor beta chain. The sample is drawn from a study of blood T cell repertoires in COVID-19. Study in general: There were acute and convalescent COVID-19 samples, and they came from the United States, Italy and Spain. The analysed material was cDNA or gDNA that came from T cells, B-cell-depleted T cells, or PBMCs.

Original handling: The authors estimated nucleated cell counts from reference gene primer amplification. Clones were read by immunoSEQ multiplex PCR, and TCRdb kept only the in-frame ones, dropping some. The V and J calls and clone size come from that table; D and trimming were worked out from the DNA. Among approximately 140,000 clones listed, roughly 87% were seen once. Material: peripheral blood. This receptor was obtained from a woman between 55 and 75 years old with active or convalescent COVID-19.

The CDR3 sequence is CAWTEGLGLAGNTIYF. DNA for the CDR3: TGTGCCTGGACCGAGGGTCTAGGGCTAGCAGGAAACACCATATATTTT. This rearrangement joins TRBV30 to TRBJ1-3, with D hard to call. Trimming cost V 4 bases and J 4 bases, with 20 bases left between them. Germline CDR1 is GTSNPN and CDR2 is SVGIG (reference sequence). The CDR3 sequence is 16 residues long.